These T cell receptor beta chains were read from a single sample in a study of beta chain features in type 1 diabetes. Sequencing was performed with immunoSEQ multiplex PCR; in TCRdb, only in-frame clones are kept and a portion is missing. The table lists roughly 160,000 clones, approximately 7.8% of them singletons. The sample taken for sequencing was central memory CD4+ T cells from blood. These receptors were taken from a woman in her thirties or forties with type 1 diabetes. Both conserved end residues are part of each CDR3. The D gene is left open where the match is weak. Size tells how often a clone was seen (once, few, many) or the class of an expanded clone, and some rows leave it out.

d_gene: NA; v_gene: TRBV4-3; abundance: NA; len: 14; j_gene: TRBJ1-2; CDR3aa: CASSQEVGVDGYTF; CDR3nt: TGCGCCAGCAGCCAAGAGGTAGGGGTGGATGGCTACACCTTC
d_gene: NA; v_gene: TRBV7-3; abundance: few; len: 13; j_gene: TRBJ2-3; CDR3aa: CASSSGSTDTQYF; CDR3nt: TGTGCCAGCAGCTCCGGGAGCACAGATACGCAGTATTTT
d_gene: NA; v_gene: TRBV19; abundance: NA; len: 16; j_gene: TRBJ2-1; CDR3aa: CASRPVEGGPYNEQFF; CDR3nt: TGTGCCTCAAGACCCGTGGAGGGTGGGCCCTACAATGAGCAGTTCTTC
d_gene: TRBD2; v_gene: TRBV7-2; abundance: NA; len: 21; j_gene: TRBJ2-1; CDR3aa: CASSLAWSSGRYLSSYNEQFF; CDR3nt: TGTGCCAGCAGCTTAGCTTGGAGTAGCGGGAGGTACCTTAGCTCCTACAATGAGCAGTTCTTC
d_gene: TRBD2; v_gene: TRBV9; abundance: NA; len: 17; j_gene: TRBJ2-1; CDR3aa: CASSVGTSGRARNEQFF; CDR3nt: TGTGCCAGCAGCGTAGGAACTAGCGGGAGGGCTCGGAATGAGCAGTTCTTC
d_gene: TRBD1; v_gene: TRBV30; abundance: NA; len: 16; j_gene: TRBJ2-1; CDR3aa: CACSREDRGLDNEQFF; CDR3nt: TGTGCCTGTTCCCGGGAAGACAGGGGACTGGACAATGAGCAGTTCTTC
d_gene: NA; v_gene: TRBV5-1; abundance: few; len: 12; j_gene: TRBJ2-7; CDR3aa: CASSSDIYEQYF; CDR3nt: TGCGCCAGCAGCTCGGACATCTACGAGCAGTACTTC
d_gene: TRBD1; v_gene: TRBV5-4; abundance: NA; len: 15; j_gene: TRBJ1-6; CDR3aa: CASSQNRGTNSPLHF; CDR3nt: TGTGCCAGCAGCCAGAACAGGGGAACTAATTCACCCCTCCACTTT
d_gene: TRBD1; v_gene: TRBV5-1; abundance: NA; len: 15; j_gene: TRBJ2-5; CDR3aa: CASSLMGQTQETQYF; CDR3nt: TGCGCCAGCAGCTTAATGGGACAGACCCAAGAGACCCAGTACTTC
d_gene: NA; v_gene: TRBV5-6; abundance: NA; len: 15; j_gene: TRBJ1-1; CDR3aa: CASSLSRGWDTEAFF; CDR3nt: TGTGCCAGCAGCTTGTCTCGGGGATGGGACACTGAAGCTTTCTTT